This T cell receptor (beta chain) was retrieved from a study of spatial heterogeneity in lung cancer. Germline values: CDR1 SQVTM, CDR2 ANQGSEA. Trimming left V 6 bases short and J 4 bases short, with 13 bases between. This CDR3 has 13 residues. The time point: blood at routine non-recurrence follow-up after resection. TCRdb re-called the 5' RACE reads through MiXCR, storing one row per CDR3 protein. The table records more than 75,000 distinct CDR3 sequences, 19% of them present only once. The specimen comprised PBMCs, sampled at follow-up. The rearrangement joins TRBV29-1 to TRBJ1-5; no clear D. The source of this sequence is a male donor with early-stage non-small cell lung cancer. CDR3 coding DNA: TGCAGCGTCCGAACCGGCGGGAATCAGCCCCAGCATTTT. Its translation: CSVRTGGNQPQHF.